This T cell receptor beta chain was recorded in a study of Graves' ophthalmopathy and Graves' hyperthyroidism. Notes on the study in general: The model's prediction of ophthalmopathy progression had approximately 67% sensitivity and 72% to 75% specificity. Researchers report that a 13-signature model separated ophthalmopathy from stable hyperthyroidism, posting around 90% sensitivity and 75% to 84% specificity.

This clonotype has a count of ten or more. As yet, its antigen is unknown. Amplification targeted the TCR beta CDR3 regions, with RNA transcripts as the source material. The first-round RT-PCR employed HTBI primers together with the Qiagen OneStep RT-PCR kit. A multiplex PCR was then performed as the second round. TCRdb called the multiplex PCR reads again in MiXCR, with one record for every CDR3 protein. This table has some 160,000 distinct CDR3 sequences, about two fifths appearing once. Excluded were patients with other autoimmune diseases, uncontrolled infections, pregnancy or lactation. As the starting material, around 9.1 ml of fresh peripheral blood yielded the PBMCs. Sample: peripheral blood. This receptor was obtained from a man aged 25 to 40 with Graves' ophthalmopathy.

The CDR3 DNA follows: TGTGCCAGCAGCCTCTCCGGCGGGTGGGGCTCCTATAATTCACCCCTCCACTTT. This codes for CASSLSGGWGSYNSPLHF. The J gene is TRBJ1-6, the V gene TRBV12-3 or TRBV12-4; no firm D call. Deletions cut 6 bases from V and 0 bases from J, with 18 bases between. CDR3 size: 18 residues.